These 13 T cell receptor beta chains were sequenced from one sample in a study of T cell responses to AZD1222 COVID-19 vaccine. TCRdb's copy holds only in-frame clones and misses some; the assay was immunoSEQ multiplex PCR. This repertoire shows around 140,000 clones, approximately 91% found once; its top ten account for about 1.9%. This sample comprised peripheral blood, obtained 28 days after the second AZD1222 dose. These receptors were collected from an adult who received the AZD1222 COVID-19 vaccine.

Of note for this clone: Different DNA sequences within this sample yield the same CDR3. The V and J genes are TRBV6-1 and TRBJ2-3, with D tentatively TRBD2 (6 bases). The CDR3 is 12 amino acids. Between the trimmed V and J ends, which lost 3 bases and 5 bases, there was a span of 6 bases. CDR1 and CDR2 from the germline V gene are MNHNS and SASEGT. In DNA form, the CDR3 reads TGTGCCAGCAGTGAGCGGGGAGATACGCAGTATTTT. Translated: CASSERGDTQYF.

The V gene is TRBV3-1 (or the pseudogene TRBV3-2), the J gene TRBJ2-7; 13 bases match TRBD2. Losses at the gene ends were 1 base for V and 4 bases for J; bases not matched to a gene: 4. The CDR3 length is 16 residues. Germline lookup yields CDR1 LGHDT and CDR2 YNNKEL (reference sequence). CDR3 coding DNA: TGTGCCAGCAGCCAAGGAGGACTAGCGGGAGCGTACGAGCAGTACGTC. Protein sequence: CASSQGGLAGAYEQYV.

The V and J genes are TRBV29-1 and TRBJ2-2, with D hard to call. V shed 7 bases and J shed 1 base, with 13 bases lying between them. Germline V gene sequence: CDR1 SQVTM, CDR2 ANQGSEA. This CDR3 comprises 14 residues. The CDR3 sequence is CSAVLQMNTGELFF. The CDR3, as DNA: TGCAGCGCTGTTTTACAGATGAACACCGGGGAGCTGTTTTTT.

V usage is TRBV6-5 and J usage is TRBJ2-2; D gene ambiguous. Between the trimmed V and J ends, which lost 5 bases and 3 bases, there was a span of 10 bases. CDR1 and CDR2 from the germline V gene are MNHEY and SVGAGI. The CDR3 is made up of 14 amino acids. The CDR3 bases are TGTGCCAGCAGTCTACAAAAATACACCGGGGAGCTGTTTTTT. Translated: CASSLQKYTGELFF.

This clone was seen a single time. The CDR3 sequence: CASSLTGHNTGELFF. CDR3 nucleotide sequence: TGCGCCAGCAGCTTGACGGGTCACAACACCGGGGAGCTGTTTTTT. The V gene is TRBV5-1, the J gene TRBJ2-2; D is undetermined. Trimming shortened V by 1 base and J by 2 bases, and 9 bases separated the two germline ends. CDR3 length equals 15 residues. Germline V gene sequence: CDR1 SGHRS, CDR2 YFSETQ.

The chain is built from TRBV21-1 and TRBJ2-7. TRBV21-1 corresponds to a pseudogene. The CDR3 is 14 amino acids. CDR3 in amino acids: CASSNRDHHYEQYV. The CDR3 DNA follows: TGTGCCAGCAGCAATCGGGACCATCACTACGAGCAGTACGTC.

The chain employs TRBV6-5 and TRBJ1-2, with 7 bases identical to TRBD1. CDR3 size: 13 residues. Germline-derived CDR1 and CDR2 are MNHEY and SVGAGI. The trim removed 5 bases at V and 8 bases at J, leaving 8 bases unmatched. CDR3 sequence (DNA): TGTGCCAGCAGTCGAGACAGGGTTGAAGGCTACACCTTC. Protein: CASSRDRVEGYTF.

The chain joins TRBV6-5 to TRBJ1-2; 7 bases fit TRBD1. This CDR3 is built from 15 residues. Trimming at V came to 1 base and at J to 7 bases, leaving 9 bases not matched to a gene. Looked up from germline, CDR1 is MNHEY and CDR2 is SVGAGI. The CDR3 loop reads CASSYFSQTGSGYTF. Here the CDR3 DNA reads TGTGCCAGCAGTTACTTTTCCCAGACAGGGAGTGGCTACACCTTC.

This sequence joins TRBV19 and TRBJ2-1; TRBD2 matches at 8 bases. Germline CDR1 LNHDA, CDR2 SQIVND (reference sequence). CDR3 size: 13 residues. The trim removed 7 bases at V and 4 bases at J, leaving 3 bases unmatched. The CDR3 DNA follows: TGTGCCAGTACTCCGGGAGGGTACAATGAGCAGTTCTTC. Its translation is CASTPGGYNEQFF.

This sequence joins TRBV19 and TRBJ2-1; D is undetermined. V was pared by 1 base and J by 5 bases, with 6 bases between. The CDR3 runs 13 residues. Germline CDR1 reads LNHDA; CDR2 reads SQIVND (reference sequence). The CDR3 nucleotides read TGTGCCAGTAGTATAGTAGGGAACAATGAGCAGTTCTTC. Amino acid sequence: CASSIVGNNEQFF. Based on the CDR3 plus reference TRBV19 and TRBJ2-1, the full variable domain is DGGITQSPKYLFRKEGQNVTLSCEQNLNHDAMYWYRQDPGQGLRLIYYSQIVNDFQKGDIAEGYSVSREKKESFPLTVTSAQKNPTAFYLCASSIVGNNEQFFGPGTRLTVL.

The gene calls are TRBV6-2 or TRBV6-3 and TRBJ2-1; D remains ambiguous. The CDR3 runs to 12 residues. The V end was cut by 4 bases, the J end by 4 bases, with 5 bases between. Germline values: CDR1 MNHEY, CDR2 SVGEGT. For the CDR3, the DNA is TGTGCCAGCAGTTTAGATTACAATGAGCAGTTCTTC. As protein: CASSLDYNEQFF.

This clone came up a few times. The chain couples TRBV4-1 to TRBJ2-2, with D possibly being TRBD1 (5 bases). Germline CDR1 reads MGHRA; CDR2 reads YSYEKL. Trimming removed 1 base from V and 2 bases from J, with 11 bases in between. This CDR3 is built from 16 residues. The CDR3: CASSQVQGSNTGELFF. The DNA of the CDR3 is TGCGCCAGCAGCCAAGTCCAGGGCTCTAACACCGGGGAGCTGTTTTTT.

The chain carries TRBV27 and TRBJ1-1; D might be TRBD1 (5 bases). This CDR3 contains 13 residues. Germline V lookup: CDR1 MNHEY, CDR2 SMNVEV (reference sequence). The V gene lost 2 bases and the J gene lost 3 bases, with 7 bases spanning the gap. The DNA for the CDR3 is TGTGCCAGCAGTTTACTCAGGGACACTGAAGCTTTCTTT. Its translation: CASSLLRDTEAFF.